Listed below are T cell receptor beta chains from one sample, sequenced in a study of graft-versus-host responses after intestinal transplantation. Using immunoSEQ multiplex PCR, the repertoire was profiled, and TCRdb retains in-frame clones only, with some absent. The table shows about 47,000 clones, with 85% to 95% occurring only once. The sequencing used PBMCs, collected about 350 days after intestinal transplant. These receptors all stem from a human patient who received an intestinal transplant, so some T cells may come from the graft donor. CDR3s include the opening cysteine and the closing phenylalanine or tryptophan. Each record gives: V gene, D gene, clone size, J gene, CDR3 DNA, CDR3 protein. D genes are given only for firm matches. Clone size is given for some rows only: seen once, a few or many times, or a class if the clone is expanded.

v_gene: TRBV19; d_gene: NA; abundance: NA; j_gene: TRBJ2-5; CDR3nt: TGTGCCAGTAGTATGTTCCTTCAGGGCGACCGGTACCAAGAGACCCAGTACTTC; CDR3aa: CASSMFLQGDRYQETQYF
v_gene: TRBV19; d_gene: TRBD2; abundance: NA; j_gene: TRBJ2-1; CDR3nt: TGTGCCAGTCTGGGGGGGAGCTCCTACAATGAGCAGTTCTTC; CDR3aa: CASLGGSSYNEQFF
v_gene: TRBV25-1; d_gene: TRBD1; abundance: NA; j_gene: TRBJ2-7; CDR3nt: TGTGCCAGCAGTTATGGGGGACAGTACGAGCAGTACTTC; CDR3aa: CASSYGGQYEQYF
v_gene: TRBV5-6; d_gene: NA; abundance: NA; j_gene: TRBJ1-2; CDR3nt: TGTGCCAGCAGCTTGCGGTTTGGCTATGGCTACACCTTC; CDR3aa: CASSLRFGYGYTF
v_gene: TRBV28; d_gene: TRBD1; abundance: NA; j_gene: TRBJ1-5; CDR3nt: TGTGCCAGCAGTCCTCCCTCATTCCGGGACAGGGGTCGCAATCAGCCCCAGCATTTT; CDR3aa: CASSPPSFRDRGRNQPQHF
v_gene: TRBV2; d_gene: NA; abundance: NA; j_gene: TRBJ1-1; CDR3nt: TGTGCCAGCAGTCCCGACCCTGGGACTGAAGCTTTCTTT; CDR3aa: CASSPDPGTEAFF
v_gene: TRBV6-1; d_gene: TRBD1; abundance: NA; j_gene: TRBJ2-3; CDR3nt: TGTGCCAGCAGTGAGGGGACAGGGGGCGCAGATACGCAGTATTTT; CDR3aa: CASSEGTGGADTQYF
v_gene: TRBV5-1; d_gene: NA; abundance: NA; j_gene: TRBJ1-5; CDR3nt: TGCGCCAGCAGCTTGGAGGTGAATCAGCCCCAGCATTTT; CDR3aa: CASSLEVNQPQHF
v_gene: TRBV6-4; d_gene: NA; abundance: once; j_gene: TRBJ1-6; CDR3nt: TGTGCCAGCAGTGACCCACCGGACAGCTTCACCTCACCCCTCCACTTT; CDR3aa: CASSDPPDSFTSPLHF
v_gene: TRBV18; d_gene: NA; abundance: NA; j_gene: TRBJ2-5; CDR3nt: TGTGCCAGCTCACCAGCCGGACAGCAAGAGACCCAGTACTTC; CDR3aa: CASSPAGQQETQYF
v_gene: TRBV7-3; d_gene: TRBD1; abundance: NA; j_gene: TRBJ2-5; CDR3nt: TGTGCCAGCGGACAGGGCGGAGGAGAGACCCAGTACTTC; CDR3aa: CASGQGGGETQYF
v_gene: TRBV6-5; d_gene: NA; abundance: NA; j_gene: TRBJ1-6; CDR3nt: TGTGCCAGCACTCCAACAGGAAAATCACCCCTCCACTTT; CDR3aa: CASTPTGKSPLHF
v_gene: TRBV6-1; d_gene: NA; abundance: NA; j_gene: TRBJ2-1; CDR3nt: TGTGCCACGGCGTTTCTTAAGGACAATGAGCGGTTCTTC; CDR3aa: CATAFLKDNERFF
v_gene: TRBV28; d_gene: TRBD1; abundance: NA; j_gene: TRBJ2-4; CDR3nt: TGTGCCAGCAGTTCTACTACAGGGGGGATAGCCAAAAACATTCAGTACTTC; CDR3aa: CASSSTTGGIAKNIQYF
v_gene: TRBV28; d_gene: TRBD1; abundance: NA; j_gene: TRBJ2-7; CDR3nt: TGTGCCAGCAGCTGGACAGGATCCTACGAGCAGTACTTC; CDR3aa: CASSWTGSYEQYF
v_gene: TRBV5-4; d_gene: NA; abundance: NA; j_gene: TRBJ2-5; CDR3nt: TGTGCCAGCAGCTTGGTGGGGCTAGAGGGGCTCGAGACCCAGTACTTC; CDR3aa: CASSLVGLEGLETQYF
v_gene: TRBV30; d_gene: NA; abundance: NA; j_gene: TRBJ2-5; CDR3nt: TGTGCCTGGAGTGTACGACAGACCCAGTACTTC; CDR3aa: CAWSVRQTQYF
v_gene: TRBV4-2; d_gene: TRBD2; abundance: NA; j_gene: TRBJ2-7; CDR3nt: TGTGCCAGCAGCCAAGAGTCAGCCGGGACTACTTACGAGCAGTACTTC; CDR3aa: CASSQESAGTTYEQYF
v_gene: TRBV5-6; d_gene: NA; abundance: once; j_gene: TRBJ1-4; CDR3nt: TGTGCCAGCAGCTTGGGCGTGGGAAAACTGTTTTTT; CDR3aa: CASSLGVGKLFF
v_gene: TRBV10-1; d_gene: TRBD1; abundance: NA; j_gene: TRBJ2-7; CDR3nt: TGCGCCAGCAGTGGGGGACAGGCACCCTACGAGCAGTACTTC; CDR3aa: CASSGGQAPYEQYF
v_gene: TRBV5-1; d_gene: NA; abundance: NA; j_gene: TRBJ1-1; CDR3nt: TGCGCCAGCAGCTTGAGGGCGCAGAACACTGAAGCTTTCTTT; CDR3aa: CASSLRAQNTEAFF
v_gene: TRBV10-2; d_gene: NA; abundance: NA; j_gene: TRBJ1-5; CDR3nt: TGCGCCAGCAGTGAAGGGAGTCGGGGGTTGGATCAGCCCCAGCATTTT; CDR3aa: CASSEGSRGLDQPQHF
v_gene: TRBV4-2; d_gene: NA; abundance: few; j_gene: TRBJ1-5; CDR3nt: TGTGCCAGCAGCCGCAAGCTAGCGGGGGACCAGGGGCCCCAGCATTTT; CDR3aa: CASSRKLAGDQGPQHF
v_gene: TRBV5-4; d_gene: NA; abundance: NA; j_gene: TRBJ2-3; CDR3nt: TGTGCCAGCAGTCTAGACACAGATACGCAGTATTTT; CDR3aa: CASSLDTDTQYF
v_gene: TRBV11-1; d_gene: TRBD2; abundance: NA; j_gene: TRBJ2-1; CDR3nt: TGTGCCAGCAGCTTAGCCAATAGCGGGAGTAGCTTCTACAATGAGCAGTTCTTC; CDR3aa: CASSLANSGSSFYNEQFF
v_gene: TRBV13; d_gene: TRBD2; abundance: NA; j_gene: TRBJ2-4; CDR3nt: TGTGCCAGCAGTCTAACAATTATAACTAGCGGGAAGGGAAACATTCAGTACTTC; CDR3aa: CASSLTIITSGKGNIQYF
v_gene: TRBV4-2; d_gene: TRBD2; abundance: NA; j_gene: TRBJ2-3; CDR3nt: TGTGCCAGCAGCCAAAGTGGACTAGCGGTAGATACGCAGTATTTT; CDR3aa: CASSQSGLAVDTQYF
v_gene: TRBV7-6; d_gene: NA; abundance: NA; j_gene: TRBJ2-5; CDR3nt: TGTGCCAGCAGCACATTTCCAGGGTTCGGAAGTGAGACCCAGTACTTC; CDR3aa: CASSTFPGFGSETQYF
v_gene: TRBV5-4; d_gene: NA; abundance: NA; j_gene: TRBJ2-1; CDR3nt: TGTGCCAGCAGCTTGGGGGACTCCTACAATGAGCAGTTCTTC; CDR3aa: CASSLGDSYNEQFF
v_gene: TRBV25-1; d_gene: NA; abundance: NA; j_gene: TRBJ2-1; CDR3nt: TGTGCCAGCAGTGAACCCGGGAGAGTCATTTACAATGAGCAGTTCTTC; CDR3aa: CASSEPGRVIYNEQFF
v_gene: TRBV5-4; d_gene: NA; abundance: NA; j_gene: TRBJ2-3; CDR3nt: TGTGCCAGCAGCCCGGTGGTGGCTCAGGTAGGGGCCAGCACAGATACGCAGTATTTT; CDR3aa: CASSPVVAQVGASTDTQYF
v_gene: TRBV11-3; d_gene: TRBD1; abundance: NA; j_gene: TRBJ2-2; CDR3nt: TGTGCCAGCAGCTTGGACAGGATATACACCGGGGAGCTGTTTTTT; CDR3aa: CASSLDRIYTGELFF
v_gene: TRBV11-2; d_gene: TRBD1; abundance: NA; j_gene: TRBJ2-7; CDR3nt: TGTGCCAGCAGCTTACCGGGACAGGGGAGTACCTACGAGCAGTACTTC; CDR3aa: CASSLPGQGSTYEQYF
v_gene: TRBV6-1; d_gene: TRBD2; abundance: NA; j_gene: TRBJ2-1; CDR3nt: TGTGCCAGCAGTGAAAGTCCGGGGCGGCTAGCGGGAGGGTATAAGTCTAGCTCCTACAATGAGCAGTTCTTC; CDR3aa: CASSESPGRLAGGYKSSSYNEQFF
v_gene: TRBV5-1; d_gene: NA; abundance: once; j_gene: TRBJ1-4; CDR3nt: TGCGCCAGCAGCGAGATACATAATGAAAAACTGTTTTTT; CDR3aa: CASSEIHNEKLFF
v_gene: TRBV15; d_gene: NA; abundance: NA; j_gene: TRBJ2-5; CDR3nt: TGTGCCACCAGCAGAGAAATAGGGAATCTGATGGAGACCCAGTACTTC; CDR3aa: CATSREIGNLMETQYF
v_gene: TRBV6-6; d_gene: TRBD1; abundance: NA; j_gene: TRBJ1-1; CDR3nt: TGTGCCAGCACCTATCGGGTCGGGACAGGGGTTGCTTTCTTT; CDR3aa: CASTYRVGTGVAFF
v_gene: TRBV19; d_gene: NA; abundance: few; j_gene: TRBJ2-7; CDR3nt: TGTGCCAGTAGTTGGGACGGCAACTACGAGCAGTACTTC; CDR3aa: CASSWDGNYEQYF
v_gene: TRBV6-5; d_gene: NA; abundance: NA; j_gene: TRBJ1-3; CDR3nt: TGTGCCAGCAGGATAGAACCCTCTGGAAACACCATATATTTT; CDR3aa: CASRIEPSGNTIYF
v_gene: TRBV29-1; d_gene: NA; abundance: NA; j_gene: TRBJ1-1; CDR3nt: TGCAGCGTTTCAGACCGAGTGAACACTGAAGTTTTCTTT; CDR3aa: CSVSDRVNTEVFF
v_gene: TRBV2; d_gene: NA; abundance: NA; j_gene: TRBJ1-5; CDR3nt: TGTGCCAGCAGTGCGGGGGGCCGCAATCAGCCCCAGCATTTT; CDR3aa: CASSAGGRNQPQHF
v_gene: TRBV27; d_gene: NA; abundance: NA; j_gene: TRBJ2-4; CDR3nt: TGTGCCAGCAGTTTTGAAGCGGGCCTAGCCAAAAACATTCAGTACTTC; CDR3aa: CASSFEAGLAKNIQYF
v_gene: TRBV30; d_gene: TRBD2; abundance: NA; j_gene: TRBJ2-5; CDR3nt: TGTGCCTGGAGTGAGACTAGCGGCGGCGTGGAGCAGTACTTC; CDR3aa: CAWSETSGGVEQYF
v_gene: TRBV6-1; d_gene: TRBD1; abundance: NA; j_gene: TRBJ2-7; CDR3nt: TGTGCCAGCAGCGCCGGGACAGGGACTTACGAGCAGTACTTC; CDR3aa: CASSAGTGTYEQYF
v_gene: TRBV29-1; d_gene: NA; abundance: NA; j_gene: TRBJ2-7; CDR3nt: TGCAGCGTAGTACTACCGCCTTCCGACTACGAGCAGTACTTC; CDR3aa: CSVVLPPSDYEQYF
v_gene: TRBV19; d_gene: TRBD2; abundance: NA; j_gene: TRBJ2-7; CDR3nt: TGTGCCAGTAGCCCCCGGGGGGGCGGGACTTTCTACGAGCAGTACTTC; CDR3aa: CASSPRGGGTFYEQYF
v_gene: TRBV9; d_gene: NA; abundance: NA; j_gene: TRBJ2-3; CDR3nt: TGTGCCAGCAGCGTAGCACCCCTGTTGACAGATACGCAGTATTTT; CDR3aa: CASSVAPLLTDTQYF
v_gene: TRBV18; d_gene: NA; abundance: NA; j_gene: TRBJ2-5; CDR3nt: TGTGCCAGCTCACGGGAATTAGAGACCCAGTACTTC; CDR3aa: CASSRELETQYF
v_gene: TRBV9; d_gene: NA; abundance: once; j_gene: TRBJ2-2; CDR3nt: TGTGCCAGCAGCGTATGGGACCACAACACCGGGGAGCTGTTTTTT; CDR3aa: CASSVWDHNTGELFF